This T cell receptor beta chain was profiled in a study of cytomegalovirus exposure and HLA in healthy donors. Comment on this clone: Its target is unknown.

CDR3 size: 13 residues. CDR1 GTSNPN and CDR2 SVGIG come from the germline V gene (reference sequence). V was cut by 0 bases and J by 11 bases, with 11 bases left in between. Whole-study findings and limits: While the bulk of TCR sequences proved rare, some public TCRs turned up in many donors.

Only in-frame clones appear in the TCRdb table, and some are missing; sequencing was by immunoSEQ multiplex PCR. The sample holds approximately 65,000 clones, roughly 95% seen once. The V and J genes are TRBV30 and TRBJ2-6, with D possibly TRBD1 on 6 matching bases. This clonotype originated in a woman in her late teens or twenties in good health and CMV-seropositive. The specimen was PBMCs. The CDR3 bases are TGTGCCTGGAGTGTACAGGGAGAATACGTCCTGACTTTC. This codes for CAWSVQGEYVLTF.